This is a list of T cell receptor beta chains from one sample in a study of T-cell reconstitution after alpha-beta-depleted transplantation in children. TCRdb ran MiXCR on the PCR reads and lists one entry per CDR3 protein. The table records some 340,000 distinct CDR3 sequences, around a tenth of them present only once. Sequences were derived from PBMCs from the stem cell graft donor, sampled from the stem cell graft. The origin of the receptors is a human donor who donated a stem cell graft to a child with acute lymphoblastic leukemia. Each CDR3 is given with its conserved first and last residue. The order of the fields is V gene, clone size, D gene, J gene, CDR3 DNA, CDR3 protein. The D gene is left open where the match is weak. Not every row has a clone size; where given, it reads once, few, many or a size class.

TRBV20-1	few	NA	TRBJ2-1	TGCAGTGCACTGGGGGGCGGGAGCCCCAATGAGCAGTTCTTC	CSALGGGSPNEQFF
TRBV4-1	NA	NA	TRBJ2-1	TGCGCCAGCAGCCAAGACAACAGGGTAGGGAATGAGCAGTTCTTC	CASSQDNRVGNEQFF
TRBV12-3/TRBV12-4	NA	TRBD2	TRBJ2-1	TGTGCCAGCAGCCCAAAGGGACTAGCGGGGTACAATGAGCAGTTCTTC	CASSPKGLAGYNEQFF
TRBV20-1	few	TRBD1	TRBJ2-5	TGCAGTGCTAGGATACAGGGGGCTGGAGAGACCCAGTACTTC	CSARIQGAGETQYF
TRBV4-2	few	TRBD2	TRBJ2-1	TGTGCCAGCAGCCCCCGGATCGGGGACAGGCCACATAGCGGGAGGGCCGTCGATGAGCAGTTCTTC	CASSPRIGDRPHSGRAVDEQFF
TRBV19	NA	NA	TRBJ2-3	TGTGCCAGTAGTCACCCGGGACTTGACACAGATACGCAGTATTTT	CASSHPGLDTDTQYF
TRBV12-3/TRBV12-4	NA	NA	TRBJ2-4	TGTGCCAGCAGTCCGCCGGTAGGGTCTCACATTCAGTACTTC	CASSPPVGSHIQYF
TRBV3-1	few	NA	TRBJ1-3	TGTGCCAGCAGCCAAGCAGGGTCCGGAAACACCATATATTTT	CASSQAGSGNTIYF
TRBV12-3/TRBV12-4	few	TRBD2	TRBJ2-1	TGTGCCACATCGAGGTGGACTAGCGGGAGGGGAAATGAGCAGTTCTTC	CATSRWTSGRGNEQFF
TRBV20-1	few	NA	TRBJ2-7	TGCAGTGGGTTGATGGGCTACGAGCAGTACTTC	CSGLMGYEQYF
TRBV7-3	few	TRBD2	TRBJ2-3	TGTGCCAGCAGCTCCGGGGGGGTGCAGTATTTT	CASSSGGVQYF
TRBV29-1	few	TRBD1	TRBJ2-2	TGCAGCGTTGAGCGACAGGGGAACACCGGGGAGCTGTTTTTT	CSVERQGNTGELFF
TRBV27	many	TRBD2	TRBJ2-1	TGTGCCAGCACTACGTTCAAGTTGCTAGCGGGTGGCAATGAGCAGTTCTTC	CASTTFKLLAGGNEQFF
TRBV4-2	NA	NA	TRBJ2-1	TGTGCCAGCAGCCCCCGTGACTACAATGAGCAGTTCTTC	CASSPRDYNEQFF
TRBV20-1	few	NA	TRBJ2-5	TGCAGTGCCCGCTCCGGGAGCGGACAAGAGACCCAGTACTTC	CSARSGSGQETQYF
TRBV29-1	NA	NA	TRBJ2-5	TGCAGCGTTTCACCGGGATCCCAAGAGACCCAGTACTTC	CSVSPGSQETQYF
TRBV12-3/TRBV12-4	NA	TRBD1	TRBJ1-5	TGTGCCAGCAGTGCGACCGGGACAGGGCACTTTCGCAATCAGCCCCAGCATTTT	CASSATGTGHFRNQPQHF
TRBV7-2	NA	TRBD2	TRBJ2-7	TGTGCCAGCAGCTTAGTAGCGGGAGGTAGCGAGCAGTACTTC	CASSLVAGGSEQYF
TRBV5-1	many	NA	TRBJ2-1	TGCGCCAGCAGCTTGGACGGGAGTACGTACAATGAGCAGTTCTTC	CASSLDGSTYNEQFF
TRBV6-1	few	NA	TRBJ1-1	TGTGCCAGCAGTCCCCTCGGCGGTAGGAGGGGGAACACTGAAGCTTTCTTT	CASSPLGGRRGNTEAFF
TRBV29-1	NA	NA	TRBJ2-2	TGCAGCGCACCTAGACCAGACACCGGGGAGCTGTTTTTT	CSAPRPDTGELFF
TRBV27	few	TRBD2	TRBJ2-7	TGTGCCAGCAGCTTACTAGCGGTAGGCGAGCAGTACTTC	CASSLLAVGEQYF
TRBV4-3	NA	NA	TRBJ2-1	TGCGCCAGCAGCCAGGGGGACTGGAGCTCCTACAATGAGCAGTTCTTC	CASSQGDWSSYNEQFF
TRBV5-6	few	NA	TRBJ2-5	TGTGCCAGCAGCCACGCCGTTGAAGAGACCCAGTACTTC	CASSHAVEETQYF
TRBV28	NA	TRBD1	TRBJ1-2	TGTGCCAGCAGCCGCCCTCTGGGACAGGCTAACTATGGCTACACCTTC	CASSRPLGQANYGYTF
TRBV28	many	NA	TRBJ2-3	TGTGCCAGCAGATCCGGGAAGGGTGGGAGCACAGATACGCAGTATTTT	CASRSGKGGSTDTQYF
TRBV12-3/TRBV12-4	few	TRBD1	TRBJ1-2	TGTGCCAGCAGTCCGGACAGGGTATACAATGGCTACACCTTC	CASSPDRVYNGYTF
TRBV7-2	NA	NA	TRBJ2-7	TGTGCCAGCATCCCTGGTCCGGGACACTCCTACGAGCAGTACTTC	CASIPGPGHSYEQYF
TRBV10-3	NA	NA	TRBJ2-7	TGTGCCATCATGGAGAGAGGGGGGGGAGGCTCCTACGAGCAGTACTTC	CAIMERGGGGSYEQYF
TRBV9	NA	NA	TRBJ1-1	TGTGCCAGCAGCCGCCCAGGGGTGAACACTGAAGCTTTCTTT	CASSRPGVNTEAFF
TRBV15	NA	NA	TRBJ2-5	TGTGCCACCAGCAGTGGTAGGAGTGGAAAGGAGACCCAGTACTTC	CATSSGRSGKETQYF
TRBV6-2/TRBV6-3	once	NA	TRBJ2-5	TGTGCCAGCAGGCACCCTGCACGAGAGACCCAGTACTTC	CASRHPARETQYF
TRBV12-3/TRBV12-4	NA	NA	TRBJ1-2	TGTGCCAGCAGTATCCAATATGGCTACACCTTC	CASSIQYGYTF
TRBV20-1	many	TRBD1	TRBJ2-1	TGCAGTGCTAGAGTGGGACAGGGAACCTACAATGAGCAGTTCTTC	CSARVGQGTYNEQFF
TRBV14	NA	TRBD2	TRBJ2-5	TGTGCCAGCAGCCGACTAGCGGGAGGCCCCCAAGAGACCCAGTACTTC	CASSRLAGGPQETQYF
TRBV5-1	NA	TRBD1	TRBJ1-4	TGCGCCAGCAGCTATGGACAGGTCTCCATAGGGGAAAAACTGTTTTTT	CASSYGQVSIGEKLFF
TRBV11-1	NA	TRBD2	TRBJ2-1	TGTGCCAGCAGACCCACTAGCGGGAGGGCCCCGAGCTCCTACAATGAGCAGTTCTTC	CASRPTSGRAPSSYNEQFF
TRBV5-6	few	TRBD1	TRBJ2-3	TGTGCCAGCAGACGGGACAGGGGTGCAGATACGCAGTATTTT	CASRRDRGADTQYF
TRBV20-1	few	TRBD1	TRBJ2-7	TGCAGTGTTGCAGGGGGTACGGGCTCCTACGAGCAGTACTTC	CSVAGGTGSYEQYF
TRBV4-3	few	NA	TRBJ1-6	TGCGCCAGCAGCCAAGATGGGGGCAGGGAAGGGGTTTATAATTCACCCCTCCACTTT	CASSQDGGREGVYNSPLHF
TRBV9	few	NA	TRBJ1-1	TGTGCCAGCAGCGTAGTCGGACAGTACACTGAAGCTTTCTTT	CASSVVGQYTEAFF
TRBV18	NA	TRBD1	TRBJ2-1	TGTGCCAGCTCACCCCGTACAGGGGGCCGAGATGAGCAGTTCTTC	CASSPRTGGRDEQFF
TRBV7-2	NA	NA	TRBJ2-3	TGTGCCAGCAGCCCCGGGACCGCGGATACGCAGTATTTT	CASSPGTADTQYF